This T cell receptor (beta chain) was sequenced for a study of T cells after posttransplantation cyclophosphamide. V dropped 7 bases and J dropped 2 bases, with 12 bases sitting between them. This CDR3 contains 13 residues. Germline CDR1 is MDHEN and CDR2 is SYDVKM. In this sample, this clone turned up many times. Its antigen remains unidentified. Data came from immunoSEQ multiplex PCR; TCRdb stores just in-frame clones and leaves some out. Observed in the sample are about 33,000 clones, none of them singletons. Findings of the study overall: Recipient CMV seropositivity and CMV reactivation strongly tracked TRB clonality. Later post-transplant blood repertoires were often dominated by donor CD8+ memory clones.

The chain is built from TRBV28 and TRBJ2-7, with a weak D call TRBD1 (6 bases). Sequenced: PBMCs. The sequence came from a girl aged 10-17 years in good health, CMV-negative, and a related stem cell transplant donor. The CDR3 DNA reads TGTGCCAGCAAAAAGACAGGAACCTACGAGCAGTACTTC. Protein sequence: CASKKTGTYEQYF.